This TCR beta chain was profiled in a study of neurological immune-mediated disorders. MiXCR, applied by TCRdb to the 5' RACE reads, yields one record per CDR3 protein. The table has about 70,000 distinct CDR3 sequences, roughly 4.4% seen once. The V and J ends lost 4 bases and 1 base respectively, with 4 bases between them. Germline values: CDR1 SGHRS, CDR2 YFSETQ. The CDR3 has 12 residues. At least ten counts were recorded for this clonotype. This clonotype was obtained from a woman aged 70-85 years with multiple sclerosis. The source material was PBMCs. The chain has TRBV5-1 and TRBJ2-3; unclear D gene. The DNA for the CDR3 is TGCGCCAGCAGCACAGGCACAGATACGCAGTATTTT. It codes for CASSTGTDTQYF.